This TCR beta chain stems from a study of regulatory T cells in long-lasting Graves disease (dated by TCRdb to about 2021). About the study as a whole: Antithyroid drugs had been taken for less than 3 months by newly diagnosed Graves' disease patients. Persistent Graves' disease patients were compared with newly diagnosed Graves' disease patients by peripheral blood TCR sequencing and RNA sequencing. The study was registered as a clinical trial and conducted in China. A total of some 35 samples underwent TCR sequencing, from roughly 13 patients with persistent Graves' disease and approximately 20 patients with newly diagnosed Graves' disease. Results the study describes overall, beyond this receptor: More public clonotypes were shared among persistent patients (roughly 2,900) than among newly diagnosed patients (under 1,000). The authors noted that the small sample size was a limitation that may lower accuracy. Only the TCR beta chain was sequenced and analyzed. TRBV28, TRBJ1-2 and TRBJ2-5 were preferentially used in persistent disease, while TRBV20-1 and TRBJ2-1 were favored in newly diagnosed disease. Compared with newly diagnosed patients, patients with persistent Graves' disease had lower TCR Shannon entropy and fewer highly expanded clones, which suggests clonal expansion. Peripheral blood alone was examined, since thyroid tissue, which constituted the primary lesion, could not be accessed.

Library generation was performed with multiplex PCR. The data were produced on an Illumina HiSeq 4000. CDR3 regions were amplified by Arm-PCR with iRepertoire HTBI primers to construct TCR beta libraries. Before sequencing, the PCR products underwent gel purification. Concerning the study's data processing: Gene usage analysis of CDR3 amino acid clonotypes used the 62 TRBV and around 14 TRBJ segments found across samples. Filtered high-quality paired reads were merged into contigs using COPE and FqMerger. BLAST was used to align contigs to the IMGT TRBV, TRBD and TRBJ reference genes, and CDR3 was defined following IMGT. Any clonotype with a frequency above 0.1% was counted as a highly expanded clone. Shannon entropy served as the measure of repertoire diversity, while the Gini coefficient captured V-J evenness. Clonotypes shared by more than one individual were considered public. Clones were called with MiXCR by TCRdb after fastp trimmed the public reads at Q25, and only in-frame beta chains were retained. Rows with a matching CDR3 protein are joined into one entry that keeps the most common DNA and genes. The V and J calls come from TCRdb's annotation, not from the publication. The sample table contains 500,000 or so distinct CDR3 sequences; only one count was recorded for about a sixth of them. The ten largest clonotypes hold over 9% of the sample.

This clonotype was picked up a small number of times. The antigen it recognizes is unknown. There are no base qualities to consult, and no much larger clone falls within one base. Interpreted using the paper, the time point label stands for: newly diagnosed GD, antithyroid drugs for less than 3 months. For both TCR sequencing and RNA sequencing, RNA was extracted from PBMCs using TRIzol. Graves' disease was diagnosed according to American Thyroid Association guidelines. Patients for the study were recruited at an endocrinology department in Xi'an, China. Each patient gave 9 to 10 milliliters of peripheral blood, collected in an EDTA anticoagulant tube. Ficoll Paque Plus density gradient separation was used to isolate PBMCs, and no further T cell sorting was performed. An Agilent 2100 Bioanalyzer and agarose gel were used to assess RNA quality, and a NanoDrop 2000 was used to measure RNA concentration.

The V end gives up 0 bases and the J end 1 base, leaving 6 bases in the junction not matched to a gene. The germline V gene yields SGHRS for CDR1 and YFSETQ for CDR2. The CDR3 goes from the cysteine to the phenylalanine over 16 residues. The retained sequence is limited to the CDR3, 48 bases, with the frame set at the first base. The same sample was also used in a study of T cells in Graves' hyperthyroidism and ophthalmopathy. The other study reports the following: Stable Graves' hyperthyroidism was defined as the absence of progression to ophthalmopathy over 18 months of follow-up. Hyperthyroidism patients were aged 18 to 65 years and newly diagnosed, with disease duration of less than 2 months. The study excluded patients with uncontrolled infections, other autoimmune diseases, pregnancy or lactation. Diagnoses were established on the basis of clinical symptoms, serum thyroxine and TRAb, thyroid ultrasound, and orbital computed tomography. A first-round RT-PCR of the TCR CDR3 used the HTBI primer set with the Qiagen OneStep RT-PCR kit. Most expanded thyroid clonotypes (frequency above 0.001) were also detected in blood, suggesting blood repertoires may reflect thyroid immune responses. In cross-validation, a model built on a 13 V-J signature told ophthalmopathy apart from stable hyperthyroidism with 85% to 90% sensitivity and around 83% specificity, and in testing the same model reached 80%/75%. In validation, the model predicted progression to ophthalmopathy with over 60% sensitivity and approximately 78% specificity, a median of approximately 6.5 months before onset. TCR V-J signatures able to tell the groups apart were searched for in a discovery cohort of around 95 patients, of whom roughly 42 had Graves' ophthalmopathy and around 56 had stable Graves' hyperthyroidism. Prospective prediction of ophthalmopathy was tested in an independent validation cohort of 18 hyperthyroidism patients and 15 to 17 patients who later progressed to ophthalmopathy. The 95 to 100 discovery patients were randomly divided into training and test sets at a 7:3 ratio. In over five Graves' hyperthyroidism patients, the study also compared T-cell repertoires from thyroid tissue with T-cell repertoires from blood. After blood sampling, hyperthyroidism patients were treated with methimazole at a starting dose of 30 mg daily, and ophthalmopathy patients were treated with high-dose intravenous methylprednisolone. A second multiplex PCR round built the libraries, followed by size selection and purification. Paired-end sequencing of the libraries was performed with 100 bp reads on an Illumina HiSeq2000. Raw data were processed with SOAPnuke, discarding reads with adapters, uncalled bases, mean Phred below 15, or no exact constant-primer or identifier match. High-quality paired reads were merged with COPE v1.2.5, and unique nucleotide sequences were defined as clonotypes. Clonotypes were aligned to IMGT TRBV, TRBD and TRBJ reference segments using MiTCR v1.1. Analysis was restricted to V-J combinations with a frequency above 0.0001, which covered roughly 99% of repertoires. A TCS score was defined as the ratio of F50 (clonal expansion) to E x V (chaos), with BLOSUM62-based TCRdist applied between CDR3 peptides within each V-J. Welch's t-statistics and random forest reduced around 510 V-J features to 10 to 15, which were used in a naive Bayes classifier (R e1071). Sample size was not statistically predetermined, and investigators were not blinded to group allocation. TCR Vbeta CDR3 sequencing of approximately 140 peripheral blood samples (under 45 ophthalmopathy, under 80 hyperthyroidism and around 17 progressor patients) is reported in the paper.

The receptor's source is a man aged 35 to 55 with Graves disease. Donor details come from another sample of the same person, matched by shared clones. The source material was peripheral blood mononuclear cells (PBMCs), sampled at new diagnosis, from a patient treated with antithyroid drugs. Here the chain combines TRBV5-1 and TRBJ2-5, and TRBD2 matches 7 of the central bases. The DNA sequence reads TGCGCCAGCAGCTTGGCCGGCGGGAGTGGCCAAGAGACCCAGTACTTC. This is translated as CASSLAGGSGQETQYF.